The 20 T cell receptor beta chains below all came from one sample that was sequenced in a study of cytomegalovirus exposure and HLA in healthy donors. It was with 60 Vbeta and 13 Jbeta primers that the PCR ran. Some clones are missing from TCRdb's copy, which holds only in-frame ones; the method was immunoSEQ multiplex PCR. The data show 95,000 to 150,000 clones, less than 85% seen once. Input material: PBMCs. Receptors were obtained from a woman aged 40-49 years in good health and CMV-seronegative.

The V call is TRBV5-4, the J call TRBJ2-5; D is uncertain. The V gene lost 0 bases and the J gene lost 6 bases, with 9 bases spanning the gap. The CDR3 consists of 13 residues. CDR1 is SGHNT, CDR2 YYREEE, per germline (reference sequence). CDR3 in DNA: TGTGCCAGCAGCTTGGGCTACCTGCAGACCCAGTACTTC. It is translated as CASSLGYLQTQYF.

The rearrangement links TRBV5-1 to TRBJ2-4, with TRBD1 identical over 8 bases. The junction had 6 bases not matched to a gene; V was cut back by 5 bases and J by 8 bases. From germline, CDR1 is SGHRS and CDR2 YFSETQ. The CDR3 length is 13 residues. DNA of the CDR3: TGCGCCAGCAGTCCAGGACAGGGAGACATTCAGTACTTC. Amino acid sequence: CASSPGQGDIQYF.

In its sample, this clone was seen once. The V call is TRBV27, the J call TRBJ2-1; TRBD1 matches 8 bases. The junction had 4 bases not matched to a gene; V was cut back by 3 bases and J by 6 bases. Germline V gene data show CDR1 as MNHEY and CDR2 as SMNVEV (reference sequence). There are 14 residues in the CDR3. Here the CDR3 DNA reads TGTGCCAGCAGTTTGGACAGGGTGAGCAATGAGCAGTTCTTC. Translation: CASSLDRVSNEQFF.

This chain connects TRBV4-1 to TRBJ1-4; a weak D match, TRBD1 (6 bases). Trimming took 3 bases from V and 4 from J, leaving 27 bases between them. The CDR3 runs to 20 residues. The germline V gene has CDR1 MGHRA and CDR2 YSYEKL. The CDR3 sequence: CASSHAKGRQEGHFNEKLFF. CDR3 DNA sequence: TGCGCCAGCAGCCACGCTAAGGGGAGACAGGAAGGCCATTTTAATGAAAAACTGTTTTTT.

There are many counts of this clone. V gene TRBV7-3 combines with J gene TRBJ2-5; a weak D match, TRBD1 (5 bases). V was cut by 2 bases and J by 1 base, with 14 bases left in between. The CDR3 length is 16 residues. Germline CDR1 and CDR2: SGHTA and FQGTGA. The CDR3 DNA sequence: TGTGCCAGCAGCTTATCCCGGAGACAGTTCCAAGAGACCCAGTACTTC. It is translated as CASSLSRRQFQETQYF.

The chain recombines TRBV19 with TRBJ1-5; no definite D call. Per the germline V gene, CDR1 is LNHDA and CDR2 is SQIVND (reference sequence). Trimming took 5 bases from V and 7 from J, leaving 12 bases between them. The CDR3 sequence is 13 residues long. The CDR3 reads CASSPRPGQPQHF. The CDR3 bases are TGTGCCAGTAGTCCAAGACCGGGACAGCCCCAGCATTTT. The full variable domain, with the rest looked up from reference TRBV19 and TRBJ1-5, is DGGITQSPKYLFRKEGQNVTLSCEQNLNHDAMYWYRQDPGQGLRLIYYSQIVNDFQKGDIAEGYSVSREKKESFPLTVTSAQKNPTAFYLCASSPRPGQPQHFGDGTRLSIL.

The chain has TRBV9 and TRBJ2-1, with TRBD1 identical over 11 bases. Germline CDR1 SGDLS, CDR2 YYNGEE. This CDR3 region has 16 residues. The V segment lost 3 bases and the J segment 7 bases; nucleotides outside the gene matches: 9. The CDR3 DNA reads as TGTGCCAGCAGCGAGCCGGGACAGGGGGTACGGAATGAGCAGTTCTTC. Amino acid sequence: CASSEPGQGVRNEQFF.

This chain links TRBV11-2 with TRBJ1-1; a weak D match, TRBD1 (5 bases). The CDR3 spans 16 residues. CDR1 SGHAT and CDR2 FQNNGV come from the germline V gene. The V and J ends lost 3 bases and 1 base respectively, with 15 bases between them. The CDR3 spells CASSLTGGRTNTEAFF. The CDR3 bases are TGTGCCAGCAGCTTGACGGGGGGACGGACGAACACTGAAGCTTTCTTT.

The chain uses TRBV11-3 and TRBJ2-1, with 14 bases aligning to TRBD2. Germline CDR1 reads SGHNT; CDR2 reads YENEEA. This CDR3 has 19 amino acids. Trimming took 5 bases from V and 6 from J; bases not matched to a gene: 15. The CDR3 bases are TGTGCCAGCAGCCCCGGGACAGGACTAGCGGGAGGCCAGTTCAATGAGCAGTTCTTC. As protein: CASSPGTGLAGGQFNEQFF.

In the case of this clone: Distinct nucleotide sequences in the sample also encode this CDR3. The chain is built from TRBV5-1 and TRBJ2-7; 7 bases line up with TRBD1. Germline lookup yields CDR1 SGHRS and CDR2 YFSETQ. This CDR3 has 14 amino acids. Germline trimming cut 0 bases from V and 2 bases from J; bases unmatched to any gene: 2. The CDR3 is CASSLGTGTYEQYF. The CDR3 DNA reads TGCGCCAGCAGCTTGGGGACAGGTACCTACGAGCAGTACTTC.

The chain has TRBV5-1 and TRBJ2-3; 7 nucleotides line up with TRBD1. Germline CDR1 and CDR2: SGHRS and YFSETQ. The CDR3 spans 15 residues. V was pared by 3 bases and J by 2 bases, with 6 bases of the junction left unmatched. The CDR3: CASSSQTGYTDTQYF. CDR3 nucleotide sequence: TGCGCCAGCAGCTCCCAGACAGGGTACACAGATACGCAGTATTTT.

The chain is built from TRBV30 and TRBJ2-4; 9 bases agree with TRBD1. There are 16 residues in the CDR3. Looked up from germline, CDR1 is GTSNPN and CDR2 is SVGIG (reference sequence). V shed 2 bases, J shed 3 bases, and the junction held 8 bases outside the gene matches. In nucleotides, the CDR3 is TGTGCCTGGAGTTGGATGGGACAGGGACGCAAAAACATTCAGTACTTC. Its protein is CAWSWMGQGRKNIQYF.

This clone was detected only a few times. The chain combines TRBV9 with TRBJ2-5, with D uncertain. Judging by the DNA end, TRBJ2-7 fits better; the J call may be wrong. Germline CDR1 reads SGDLS; CDR2 reads YYNGEE. This CDR3 is built from 14 residues. CDR3: CASSVDQDTYEQYF. In DNA form, the CDR3 reads TGTGCCAGCAGCGTAGACCAGGATACCTACGAGCAGTACTTC.

This clone occurred once. The rearrangement uses TRBV6-5 and TRBJ1-4; weak D call: TRBD1 (6 bases). The CDR3 has 15 residues. CDR1 is MNHEY, CDR2 SVGAGI, per germline. V was cut by 2 bases and J by 4 bases, with 11 bases left in between. This CDR3 reads CASSYLPGHNEKLFF. The CDR3 nucleotides are TGTGCCAGCAGTTACCTCCCGGGACATAATGAAAAACTGTTTTTT.

This chain connects TRBV27 to TRBJ2-1, with 8 bases matching TRBD1. The CDR3 totals 17 residues. V was pared by 6 bases and J by 4 bases, with 14 bases of the junction left unmatched. Germline CDR1 and CDR2: MNHEY and SMNVEV (reference sequence). In DNA form, the CDR3 reads TGTGCCAGCAGCCTTACCCTCGACAGGGGCGGATACAATGAGCAGTTCTTC. It encodes CASSLTLDRGGYNEQFF.

The chain couples TRBV7-2 to TRBJ2-5; D possibly corresponds to TRBD2 (5 bases). The V gene lost 5 bases and the J gene lost 1 base, with 11 bases spanning the gap. The CDR3 is made up of 14 amino acids. CDR1 and CDR2 (germline): SGHTA, FQGNSA. The CDR3 is CASSPARAQETQYF. Written as DNA, the CDR3 is TGTGCCAGCAGCCCTGCGAGGGCCCAAGAGACCCAGTACTTC.

This clone was counted a few times. The chain couples TRBV5-1 to TRBJ1-6; no clear D. The CDR3 sequence is 15 residues long. Per germline, CDR1 SGHRS and CDR2 YFSETQ. V dropped 3 bases and J dropped 7 bases, with 14 bases sitting between them. CDR3 sequence (DNA): TGCGCCAGCAGCTGGGTGGGCGCGACGAATTCACCCCTCCACTTT. Translated, it gives CASSWVGATNSPLHF.

This clone was seen more than once but under ten times. The V call is TRBV9, the J call TRBJ1-4; 7 positions agree with TRBD1. Unmatched junction bases numbered 8, after V lost 4 bases and J lost 5 bases. The CDR3 contains 15 residues. Per the germline V gene, CDR1 is SGDLS and CDR2 is YYNGEE. This CDR3 is CASSIRQGLNEKLFF. The CDR3 DNA is TGTGCCAGCAGCATACGACAGGGCCTAAATGAAAAACTGTTTTTT.

This clone was counted once. The chain combines TRBV10-3 with TRBJ1-3, with D possibly being TRBD1 (6 bases). Germline lookup yields CDR1 ENHRY and CDR2 SYGVKD. The V and J ends lost 4 bases and 0 bases respectively, with 13 bases between them. CDR3 length: 16 amino acids. The CDR3 protein is CAISGTDVSSGNTIYF. The DNA of the CDR3 is TGTGCCATCAGTGGGACAGATGTAAGCTCTGGAAACACCATATATTTT.

The V call is TRBV5-1, the J call TRBJ2-5, with D perhaps matching TRBD1 (6 bases). The J call is uncertain, as TRBJ2-7 better fits the DNA end. The CDR3 sequence is 12 residues long. CDR1 and CDR2 (germline): SGHRS, YFSETQ. The CDR3 nucleotides are TGCGCCAGCAGAGGACAGACCTACGAGCAGTACTTC. Its translation: CASRGQTYEQYF.